The T cell receptor (beta chain) described here comes from a study of blood T cell repertoires in COVID-19 (dated by TCRdb to 2018 to 2021). As for the study more broadly: Samples covering the acute and convalescent phases of COVID-19 were provided by collaborators in the United States, Italy and Spain. The material from the prospective study consisted of cDNA or gDNA derived from T cells, B-cell-depleted T cells, or PBMCs. Deeply sampled blood TCRbeta repertoires from subjects exposed to, actively infected with, or recovered from COVID-19 were included in the dataset. The repertoires were released in a freely available public database intended as a resource for research on the immune response to SARS-CoV-2. Samples were obtained from the ongoing ImmuneRACE study (first 160 participants) and from 1,254 subjects provided by 6 global collaborators. Nearly every sample came with metadata listing a de-identified subject ID, COVID-19 status, age in years and sex. Where available, HLA class I and class II types were obtained from metadata supplied by the sample provider rather than from assay-based typing.

Ends trimmed: V by 6 bases, J by 8 bases; bases unmatched to a gene: 7. The cysteine opens and the phenylalanine closes a CDR3 of 13 amino acids. CDR3 DNA is the only sequence kept; it has 39 bases, read in frame from the first base. Via the germline V gene, CDR1 is MGHRA and CDR2 YSYEKL. Whole blood was collected in K2EDTA tubes by collaborating institutions according to the institutions' own protocols. Collaborator samples were shipped for TCRbeta analysis as frozen whole blood, isolated PBMCs, or DNA extracted from either sample type. On this clone itself: Its specific antigen is unknown. No much larger clone exists at a distance of one base, and base qualities are not known.

Here is what the overall study found, with its caveats: The quantity of clinical and demographic metadata differed by source and by participant and was supplied without curation.

TCRbeta CDR3 regions were amplified from genomic DNA using the immunoSEQ Assay, a bias-controlled multiplex PCR. In the source study's methods: Nucleated cell counts per sample were estimated from amplification of reference gene primers within the assay. To quantify the absolute abundance of each unique TCRbeta CDR3 rearrangement, sequence reads were collapsed and filtered. For each sample, productive Simpson clonality was calculated by taking the square root of Simpson's diversity index across productive rearrangements. Held by TCRdb, this immuneACCESS table contains in-frame sequences only and omits some clones. Under half of the omission traces to an unresolved V gene where checked; the cause of the rest is unknown. V, J and clone size were drawn from that table, and D and trimming were deduced from the DNA. This sample comprises around 190,000 clones, 75% to 90% of them detected only once. The ten largest clones take up under 8% of the sample.

This receptor was identified in a man aged 55-75 years with acute or convalescent COVID-19. The chain links TRBV4-1 with TRBJ1-5; TRBD1 agrees with 7 junctional bases. The sequenced sample consisted of peripheral blood. CDR3 reads: CASRGTADKPQHF. The nucleotide sequence reads as follows: TGCGCCAGCAGAGGGACAGCGGACAAGCCCCAGCATTTT.